This T cell receptor (beta chain) was found in a study of blood T cell repertoires in COVID-19. At the level of the study: Acute-phase and convalescent COVID-19 samples originated in the United States, Italy and Spain. T cells, B-cell-depleted T cells, or PBMCs provided the cDNA or gDNA that served as material.

The assay was immunoSEQ multiplex PCR, and TCRdb's table has in-frame clones only and misses some. The table shows about 180,000 clones, with roughly 85% occurring only once. Residents of 24 US areas, aged about 18 to 95 years, made up the participants. The recovered donors of Cohort 3 showed two negative PCRs, clearance, or symptom resolution. Trimming left V 2 bases short and J 5 bases short, with 13 bases between. The CDR3 spans 15 residues. The germline CDR1 and CDR2 sequences are SGHRS and YFSETQ. The specimen sequenced was PBMCs or T cells enriched from blood (not recorded which). The gene calls are TRBV5-1 and TRBJ1-4, with D unresolved. This clonotype was sampled from a woman aged 18-35 years who had recovered from COVID-19. CDR3 loop: CASSFSSAANEKLFF. CDR3 in DNA: TGCGCCAGCAGCTTTAGCTCGGCAGCAAATGAAAAACTGTTTTTT.